This TCR beta chain was sequenced in a study of blood T cell repertoires in COVID-19. Study-wide context: Researchers got acute and convalescent COVID-19 samples from the United States, Italy and Spain. The analysed material was cDNA or gDNA that came from T cells, B-cell-depleted T cells, or PBMCs.

Seattle participants joined during active infection and were tracked over time. This clone was recorded once. As handled by the study authors: Nucleated cell number was recorded as an estimate derived from reference gene primer amplification. Assay used: immunoSEQ multiplex PCR; TCRdb lists only in-frame clones, some missing. For V, J and clone size, that table is used; D and trimming come from the DNA. The sample yields fewer than 450,000 clones, 80% to 90% seen once. Germline V CDR1 and CDR2: SGHTA, FQGNSA. This CDR3 is built from 15 residues. Deletions cut 4 bases from V and 3 bases from J, with 16 bases between.

This receptor was identified in a woman aged 45 to 65 with COVID-19, enrolled during active disease. The V and J genes are TRBV7-2 and TRBJ2-7; D remains ambiguous. The sample was peripheral blood. The CDR3 bases are TGTGCCAGCAGCTCCACTATCGCACCAGTCTACGAGCAGTACTTC. Protein product: CASSSTIAPVYEQYF.